These T cell receptor beta chains were read from a single sample in a study of blood T cell repertoires in COVID-19. The repertoire was sequenced with immunoSEQ multiplex PCR; TCRdb's copy has only in-frame clones and lacks some. The sample consists of some 320,000 clones, over 85% of them appearing once. The sequenced material came from peripheral blood. These receptors were obtained from a woman aged 25 to 39 with COVID-19, enrolled during active disease. The CDR3 runs from the conserved cysteine through the conserved F or W. D genes are given only for firm matches. Clone size, where shown, is once, few, many, or a class for clones that have expanded.

cdr3_aa cdr3_nt v_call d_call clone_size j_call
CASSWGMRGIAGETQYF TGTGCCAGCAGCTGGGGTATGAGGGGAATAGCGGGAGAGACCCAGTACTTC TRBV5-6 TRBD2 - TRBJ2-5
CASSPRGGNSYNEQFF TGTGCCAGTAGTCCAAGGGGGGGTAATTCCTACAATGAGCAGTTCTTC TRBV19 - - TRBJ2-1
CASSLGQGSNQPQHF TGCGCCAGCAGCTTGGGACAAGGAAGCAATCAGCCCCAGCATTTT TRBV5-1 - - TRBJ1-5
CASSPSQVNYGYTF TGTGCCAGCTCCCCCTCCCAGGTGAACTATGGCTACACCTTC TRBV6-5 - - TRBJ1-2
CASSEQGPPNQETQYF TGCGCCAGCAGCGAACAGGGTCCCCCGAACCAAGAGACCCAGTACTTC TRBV5-1 - - TRBJ2-5
CASSSRGGASEQFF TGTGCCAGCAGCTCACGCGGGGGGGCCTCTGAGCAGTTCTTC TRBV7-9 TRBD2 - TRBJ2-1
CASSQGLAGSYEQYF TGTGCCAGCAGCCAAGGTTTAGCGGGGTCCTACGAGCAGTACTTC TRBV3-1/TRBV3-2 TRBD2 - TRBJ2-7
CASSQGSGELFF TGCGCCAGCAGTCAGGGGTCCGGGGAGCTGTTTTTT TRBV10-1 - - TRBJ2-2
CATSRAYTGVGANVLTF TGTGCCACCAGCAGAGCATATACAGGGGTTGGGGCCAACGTCCTGACTTTC TRBV15 TRBD1 - TRBJ2-6
CASSLAESGYTF TGCGCCAGCAGCTTGGCCGAGAGTGGCTACACCTTC TRBV5-1 - - TRBJ1-2
CASSQDPLAGGETQYF TGCGCCAGCAGCCAAGATCCCCTAGCGGGGGGCGAGACCCAGTACTTC TRBV4-1 TRBD2 - TRBJ2-5
CASSQTLRANVLTF TGTGCCAGCAGCCAGACTCTCCGGGCCAACGTCCTGACTTTC TRBV3-1/TRBV3-2 - - TRBJ2-6
CASSLGQGGYF TGTGCCAGCAGCTTGGGGCAGGGAGGATACTTC TRBV5-8 - - TRBJ2-7
CASSPPDSYGYTF TGTGCCAGCTCACCCCCGGACAGCTATGGCTACACCTTC TRBV18 - - TRBJ1-2
CASSLVILSGEWDTQYF TGTGCCAGCAGCTTAGTGATTTTGAGCGGGGAGTGGGATACGCAGTATTTT TRBV7-9 TRBD2 - TRBJ2-3
CASSDYRGLNTEAFF TGTGCCAGCAGCGACTACAGGGGACTGAACACTGAAGCTTTCTTT TRBV7-2 TRBD1 - TRBJ1-1
CSARDISEAFF TGCAGTGCTAGGGACATCTCCGAAGCTTTCTTT TRBV20-1 - - TRBJ1-1
CASNNQGAHDSGANVLTF TGTGCCAGCAACAATCAGGGGGCCCATGACTCTGGGGCCAACGTCCTGACTTTC TRBV28 TRBD1 - TRBJ2-6
CARSRQGRSLNTEAFF TGTGCCAGAAGCCGACAGGGAAGGTCTTTGAACACTGAAGCTTTCTTT TRBV5-3 TRBD1 - TRBJ1-1
CASSLPLTSSAGANVLTF TGTGCCAGCAGCTTGCCACTGACTAGTTCCGCTGGGGCCAACGTCCTGACTTTC TRBV5-4 - once TRBJ2-6